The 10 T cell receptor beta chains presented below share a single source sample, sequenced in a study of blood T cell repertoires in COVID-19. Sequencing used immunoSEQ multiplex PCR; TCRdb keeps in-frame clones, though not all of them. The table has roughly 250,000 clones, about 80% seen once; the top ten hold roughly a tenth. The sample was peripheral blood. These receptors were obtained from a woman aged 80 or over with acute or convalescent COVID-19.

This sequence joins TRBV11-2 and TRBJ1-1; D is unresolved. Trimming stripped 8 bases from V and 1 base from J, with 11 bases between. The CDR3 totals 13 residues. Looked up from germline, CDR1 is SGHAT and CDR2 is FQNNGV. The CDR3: CASAHRRNTEAFF. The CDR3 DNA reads TGTGCCAGCGCCCACCGCAGGAACACTGAAGCTTTCTTT.

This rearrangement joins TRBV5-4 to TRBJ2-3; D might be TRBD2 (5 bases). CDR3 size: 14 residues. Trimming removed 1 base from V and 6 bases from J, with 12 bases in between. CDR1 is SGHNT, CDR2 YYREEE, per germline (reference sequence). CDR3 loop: CASSLRVGGDTQYF. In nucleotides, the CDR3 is TGTGCCAGCAGCTTGAGGGTCGGCGGGGATACGCAGTATTTT. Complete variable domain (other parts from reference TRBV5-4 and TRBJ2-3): ETGVTQSPTHLIKTRGQQVTLRCSSQSGHNTVSWYQQALGQGPQFIFQYYREEENGRGNFPPRFSGLQFPNYSSELNVNALELDDSALYLCASSLRVGGDTQYFGPGTRLTVL.

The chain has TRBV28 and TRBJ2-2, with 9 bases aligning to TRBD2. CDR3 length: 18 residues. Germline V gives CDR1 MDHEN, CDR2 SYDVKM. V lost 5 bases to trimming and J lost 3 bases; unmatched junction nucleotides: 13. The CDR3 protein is CASSPLGRGGLDTGELFF. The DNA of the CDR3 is TGTGCCAGCAGTCCCTTGGGGCGGGGGGGCCTTGACACCGGGGAGCTGTTTTTT.

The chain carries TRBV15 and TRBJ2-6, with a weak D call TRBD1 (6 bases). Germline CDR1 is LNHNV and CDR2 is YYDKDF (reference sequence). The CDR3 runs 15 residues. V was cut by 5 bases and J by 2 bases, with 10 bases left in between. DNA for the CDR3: TGTGCCACCAGCGGGGGCAGGGCTGGGGCCAACGTCCTGACTTTC. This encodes CATSGGRAGANVLTF.

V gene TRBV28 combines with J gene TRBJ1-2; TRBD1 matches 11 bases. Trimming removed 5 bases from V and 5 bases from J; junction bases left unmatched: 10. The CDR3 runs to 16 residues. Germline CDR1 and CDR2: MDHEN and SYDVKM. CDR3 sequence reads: CASSGGGQGAGYGYTF. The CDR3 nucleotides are TGTGCCAGCAGTGGCGGTGGACAGGGGGCAGGATATGGCTACACCTTC.

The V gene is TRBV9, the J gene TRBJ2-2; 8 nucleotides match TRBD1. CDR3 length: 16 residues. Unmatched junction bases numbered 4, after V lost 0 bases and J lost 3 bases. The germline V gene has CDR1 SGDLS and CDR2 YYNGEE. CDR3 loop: CASSVEAGGYTGELFF. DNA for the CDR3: TGTGCCAGCAGCGTAGAGGCAGGGGGCTACACCGGGGAGCTGTTTTTT.

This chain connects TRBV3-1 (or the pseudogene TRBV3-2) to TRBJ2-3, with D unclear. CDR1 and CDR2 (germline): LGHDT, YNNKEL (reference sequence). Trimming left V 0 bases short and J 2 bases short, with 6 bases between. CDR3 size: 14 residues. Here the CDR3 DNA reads TGTGCCAGCAGCCAAGACTTTATCACAGATACGCAGTATTTT. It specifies CASSQDFITDTQYF.

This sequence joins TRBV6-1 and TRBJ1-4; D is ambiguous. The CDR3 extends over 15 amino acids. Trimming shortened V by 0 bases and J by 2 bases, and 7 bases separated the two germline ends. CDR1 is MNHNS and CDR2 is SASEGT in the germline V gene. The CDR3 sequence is CASSEARGTNEKLFF. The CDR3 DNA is TGTGCCAGCAGTGAAGCGAGAGGGACTAATGAAAAACTGTTTTTT.

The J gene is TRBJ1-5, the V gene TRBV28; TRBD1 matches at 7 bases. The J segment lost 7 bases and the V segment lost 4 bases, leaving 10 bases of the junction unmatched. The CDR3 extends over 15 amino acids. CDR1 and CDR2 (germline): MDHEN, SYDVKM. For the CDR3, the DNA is TGTGCCAGCAGTTCATCGGACAGGCCCATACAGCCCCAGCATTTT. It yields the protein CASSSSDRPIQPQHF.

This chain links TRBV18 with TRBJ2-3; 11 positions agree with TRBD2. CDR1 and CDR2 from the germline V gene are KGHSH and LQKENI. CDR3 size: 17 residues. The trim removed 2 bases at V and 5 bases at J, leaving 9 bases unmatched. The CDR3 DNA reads TGTGCCAGCTCACCAACTAGCGGGGGCTTAGAGGGAGATACGCAGTATTTT. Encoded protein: CASSPTSGGLEGDTQYF.